The entry below describes one T cell receptor (beta chain). Its antigen is not yet known. Base qualities were left out, and no much larger clone turns up one base away. Using the deep immunoSEQ assay, multiplex PCR amplified TCR CDR3 regions from genomic DNA. For each cell subset, the extracted genomic DNA was distributed evenly across all wells of several immunoSEQ 96-well plates, and each plate served as one replicate. For unsorted PBMC, approximately 310 ng genomic DNA, equal to 25,000 to 35,000 T cell genomes, was loaded into each replicate PCR. Unsorted PBMC genomic DNA was sequenced across ten immunoSEQ deep assay plates. Purified libraries were measured with a Qubit 3.0 fluorometer, size-checked on a Bioanalyzer 2100, and measured again with the KAPA Library Quantification kit. Every immunoSEQ 96-well plate was sequenced on a separate single-read 150-cycle Illumina NextSeq 550 flow cell. The authors processed their data as follows. Because only junctional sequences without quality scores were contained in the immunoSEQ output, filtering matching that applied to full-length reads could not be performed. Sequences were annotated with PyIR, a Python wrapper for IgBLAST v1.9, and V/J genes and CDR3 were assigned using IMGT germline references. Any read was removed if the V/J assignment was weak (E-value above 1e-6), the CDR3 was missing, or the read contained stop codons, out-of-frame junctions, or ambiguous translated residues. V3J clonotypes were defined as sequences sharing the same inferred V gene, J gene, and CDR3 amino acid sequence. The percentage overlap between two repertoires was calculated by dividing the number of shared unique clonotypes by the size of the smaller repertoire. RTK rarefaction, the Chao1 estimator, and Recon v2.1 estimates of unobserved clonotypes were used to assess repertoire richness. TCRdb obtained this table from immuneACCESS and retained in-frame rearrangements with V and J assigned. These tables miss some clones; where compared with another copy, unresolved V genes account for less than half of the shortfall, and the remainder is unexplained. V and J calls and clone size are given by that table; D and trimming were obtained from the DNA. Present in this sample are 400,000 to 600,000 clones, roughly 79% of which were seen just once. The leading ten clones occupy approximately 12% of the sample.

The sample originates from a study of shared clonotypes between healthy human individuals (dated by TCRdb to the early 2020s). Turning to the overall study: A few men and a couple of women, aged 18 to 49 years, made up the cohort. Per donor, leukapheresis produced somewhere between about 0.8 and 9 billion PBMCs. Libraries were prepared and TCR repertoires were sequenced by different laboratories using diverse techniques, in order to increase sequencing depth and limit assay-specific biases. The study deeply sequenced blood TCR repertoires of five healthy adults to estimate repertoire size and the extent of clonotype sharing between individuals.

The study at large found these results: The small number of donors limited the genetic and exposure-history diversity represented. Pairwise subsampling indicated that sequencing depth was expected to affect the degree of clonotype sharing among donors. Sampling was restricted to blood, and TCR repertoires in tissues likely differ from the TCR repertoires found in blood.

Healthy HIV-negative adults with no recently reported acute infections or vaccinations were included as donors. Only Caucasian adults living in Nashville, Tennessee, USA were represented among the donors. For unsorted samples, roughly 86 million PBMCs were counted and genomic DNA was extracted with the QIAamp DNA Blood Mini kit. Blood was collected by leukapheresis, and PBMCs were isolated by Ficoll-Histopaque density gradient centrifugation and then cryopreserved in liquid nitrogen vapor phase. V is trimmed back by 0 bases and J by 1 base, and the junction contains 3 bases that no gene match accounts for. Based on the germline V gene, the CDR1 and CDR2 sequences are SGHTA and FQGNSA. The CDR3 contains 17 residues, cysteine and phenylalanine counted. Just the 51-base CDR3 DNA is kept, in frame starting at base 1.

Rearrangement joined TRBV7-2 to TRBJ2-6; 7 of the junction bases match TRBD2. Sequencing input: PBMCs. The TCR was taken from a woman aged 40 to 50 in good health. Some clones in this sample may be carry-over from other donors' samples. The bases read TGTGCCAGCAGCTTAGCGGGAGGGACTTCTGGGGCCAACGTCCTGACTTTC. Translated, it reads CASSLAGGTSGANVLTF.